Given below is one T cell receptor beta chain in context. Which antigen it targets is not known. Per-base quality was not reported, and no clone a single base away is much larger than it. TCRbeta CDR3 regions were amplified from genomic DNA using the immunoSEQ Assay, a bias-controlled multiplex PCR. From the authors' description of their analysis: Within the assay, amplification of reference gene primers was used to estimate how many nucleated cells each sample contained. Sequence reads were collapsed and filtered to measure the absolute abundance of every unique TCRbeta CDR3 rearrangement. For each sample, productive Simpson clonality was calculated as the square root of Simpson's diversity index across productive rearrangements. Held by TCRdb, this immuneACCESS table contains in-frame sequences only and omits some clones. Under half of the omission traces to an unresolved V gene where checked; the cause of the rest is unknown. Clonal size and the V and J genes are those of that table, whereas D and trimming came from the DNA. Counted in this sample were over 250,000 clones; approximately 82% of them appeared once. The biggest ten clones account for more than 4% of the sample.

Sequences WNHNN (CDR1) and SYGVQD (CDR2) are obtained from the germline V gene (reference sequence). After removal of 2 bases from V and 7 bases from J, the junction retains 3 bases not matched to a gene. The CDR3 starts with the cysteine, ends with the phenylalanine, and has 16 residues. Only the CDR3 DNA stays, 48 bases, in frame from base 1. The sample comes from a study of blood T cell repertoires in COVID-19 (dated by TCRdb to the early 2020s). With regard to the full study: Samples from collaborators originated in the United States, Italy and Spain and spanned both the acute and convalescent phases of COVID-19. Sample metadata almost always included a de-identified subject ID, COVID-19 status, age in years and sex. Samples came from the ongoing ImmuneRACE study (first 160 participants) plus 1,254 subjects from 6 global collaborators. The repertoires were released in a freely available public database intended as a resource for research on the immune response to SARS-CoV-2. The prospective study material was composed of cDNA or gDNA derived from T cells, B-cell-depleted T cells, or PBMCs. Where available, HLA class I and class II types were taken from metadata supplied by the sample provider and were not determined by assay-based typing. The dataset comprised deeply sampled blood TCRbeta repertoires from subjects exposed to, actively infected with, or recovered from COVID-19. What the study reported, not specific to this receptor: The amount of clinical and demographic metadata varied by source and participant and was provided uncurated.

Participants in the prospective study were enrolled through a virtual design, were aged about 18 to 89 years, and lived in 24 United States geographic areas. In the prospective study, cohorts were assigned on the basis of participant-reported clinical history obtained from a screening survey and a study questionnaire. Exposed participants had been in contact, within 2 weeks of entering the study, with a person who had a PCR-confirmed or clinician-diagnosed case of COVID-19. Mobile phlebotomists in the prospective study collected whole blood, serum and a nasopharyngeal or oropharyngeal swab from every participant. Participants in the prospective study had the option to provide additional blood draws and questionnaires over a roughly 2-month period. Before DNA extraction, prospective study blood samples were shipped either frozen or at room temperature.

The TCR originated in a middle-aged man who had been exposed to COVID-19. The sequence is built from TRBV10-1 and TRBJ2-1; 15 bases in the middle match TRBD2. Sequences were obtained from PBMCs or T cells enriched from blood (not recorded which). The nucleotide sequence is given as TGCGCCAGCAGTGAGGAGGGACTAGCGGGAGGAAATGAGCAGTTCTTC. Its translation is CASSEEGLAGGNEQFF.